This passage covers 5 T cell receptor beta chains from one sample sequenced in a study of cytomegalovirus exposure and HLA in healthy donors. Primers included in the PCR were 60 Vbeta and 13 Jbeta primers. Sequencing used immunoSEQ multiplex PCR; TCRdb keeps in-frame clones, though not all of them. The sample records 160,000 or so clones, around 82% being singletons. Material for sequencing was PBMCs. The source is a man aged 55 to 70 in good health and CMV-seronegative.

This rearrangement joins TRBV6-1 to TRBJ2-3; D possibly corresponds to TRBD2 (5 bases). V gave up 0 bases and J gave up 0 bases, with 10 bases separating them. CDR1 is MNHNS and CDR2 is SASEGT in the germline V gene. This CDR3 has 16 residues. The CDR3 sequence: CASSEAFTGSTDTQYF. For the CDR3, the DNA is TGTGCCAGCAGTGAAGCGTTCACGGGGAGCACAGATACGCAGTATTTT.

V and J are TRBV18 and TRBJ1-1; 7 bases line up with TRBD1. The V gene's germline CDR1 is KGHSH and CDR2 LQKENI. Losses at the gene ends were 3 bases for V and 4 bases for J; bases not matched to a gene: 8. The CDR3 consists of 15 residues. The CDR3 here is CASSPQQGLGTEAFF. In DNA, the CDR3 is TGTGCCAGCTCACCCCAACAGGGGTTAGGCACTGAAGCTTTCTTT.

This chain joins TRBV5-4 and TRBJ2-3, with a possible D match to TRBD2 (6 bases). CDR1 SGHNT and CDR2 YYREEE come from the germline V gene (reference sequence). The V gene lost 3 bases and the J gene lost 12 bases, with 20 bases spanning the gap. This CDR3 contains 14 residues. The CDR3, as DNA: TGTGCCAGCAGCTCGGCGGGGTCCAAAGCTAGTCAGTATTTT. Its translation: CASSSAGSKASQYF.

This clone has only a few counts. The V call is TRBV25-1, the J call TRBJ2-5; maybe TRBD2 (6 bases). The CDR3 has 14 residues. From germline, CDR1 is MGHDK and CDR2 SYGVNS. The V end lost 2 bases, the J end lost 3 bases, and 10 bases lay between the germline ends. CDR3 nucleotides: TGTGCCAGCAGTGAAAGGGACTGGGAAGAGACCCAGTACTTC. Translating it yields CASSERDWEETQYF.

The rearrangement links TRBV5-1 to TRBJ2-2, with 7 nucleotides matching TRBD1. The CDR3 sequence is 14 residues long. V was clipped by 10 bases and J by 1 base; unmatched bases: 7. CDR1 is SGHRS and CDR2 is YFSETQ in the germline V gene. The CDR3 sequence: CASLTGLNTGELFF. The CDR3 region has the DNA TGCGCCTCTTTGACAGGGCTGAACACCGGGGAGCTGTTTTTT.